The rows below give T cell receptor beta chains drawn from one sample of a study of shared clonotypes between healthy human individuals. Profiling relied on immunoSEQ multiplex PCR, and the TCRdb table lists in-frame clones only, not all of them. The table records 2,500,000 or so clones, 85% to 95% of them present only once. Sequencing was performed on naive CD4+ T cells from PBMCs. The receptors were sampled from a man aged 18 to 30 in good health. Some clones in this sample may be carry-over from other donors' samples. CDR3s include the opening cysteine and the closing phenylalanine or tryptophan. Each record gives: CDR3 DNA, CDR3 protein, D gene, CDR3 length, J gene, clone size, V gene. A D gene is named only where the DNA matches it firmly. A clone size is listed for some rows: how often the clone was seen (once, few, many), or a class if it is expanded.

DNA: TGCGCCAGCAGCCGGCTAGCGGGAGGTGCCGACGAGCAGTACTTC; CDR3: CASSRLAGGADEQYF; D: TRBD2; length: 15; J: TRBJ2-7; size: .; V: TRBV4-3
DNA: TGTGCCATCAGACCGGGACAGGCCCTCTACGAGCAGTACTTC; CDR3: CAIRPGQALYEQYF; D: TRBD1; length: 14; J: TRBJ2-7; size: .; V: TRBV10-3
DNA: TGCGCCAGCAGCGGCTTTGGACAGGCTACAGGTGAAAAACTGTTTTTT; CDR3: CASSGFGQATGEKLFF; D: TRBD1; length: 16; J: TRBJ1-4; size: once; V: TRBV5-1
DNA: TGTGCCAGCAGCTTACGGGGGAGGATCGGTGAGCAGTTCTTC; CDR3: CASSLRGRIGEQFF; D: .; length: 14; J: TRBJ2-1; size: .; V: TRBV11-3
DNA: TGTGCCAGCAGCCCAGGACAGGGAAGGAGCAATCAGCCCCAGCATTTT; CDR3: CASSPGQGRSNQPQHF; D: TRBD1; length: 16; J: TRBJ1-5; size: .; V: TRBV7-2
DNA: TGTGCCACGACGGGACGGTCTGTCTATCAGCCCCAGCATTTT; CDR3: CATTGRSVYQPQHF; D: .; length: 14; J: TRBJ1-5; size: .; V: TRBV6-4
DNA: TGTGCCAGCAGTTTAGGTACGGGGAACACTGAAGCTTTCTTT; CDR3: CASSLGTGNTEAFF; D: .; length: 14; J: TRBJ1-1; size: .; V: TRBV28
DNA: TGTGCCAGCAGCTTGTTGAAGGGGGGAAATTCACCCCTCCACTTT; CDR3: CASSLLKGGNSPLHF; D: .; length: 15; J: TRBJ1-6; size: .; V: TRBV7-2
DNA: TGTGCCAGCTCACCTACTGCGGTAAGCTCCTACGAGCAGTACTTC; CDR3: CASSPTAVSSYEQYF; D: .; length: 15; J: TRBJ2-7; size: .; V: TRBV18
DNA: TGTGCCAGCAGATCGGACAGGGCCGCGGAGACCCAGTACTTC; CDR3: CASRSDRAAETQYF; D: TRBD1; length: 14; J: TRBJ2-5; size: .; V: TRBV6-4
DNA: TGTGCCAGCAGGTTGGGGGGCGGGAGTGGTTCCTACGAGCAGTACTTC; CDR3: CASRLGGGSGSYEQYF; D: .; length: 16; J: TRBJ2-7; size: .; V: TRBV28
DNA: TGTGCCAGCAGCTTAGTTGGGGGGACAGGGATGAACACCGGGGAGCTGTTTTTT; CDR3: CASSLVGGTGMNTGELFF; D: TRBD1; length: 18; J: TRBJ2-2; size: .; V: TRBV7-9